Listed here are 28 T cell receptor beta chains from one sample, sequenced in a study of OX40 agonist ivuxolimab in advanced cancers. Produced via immunoSEQ multiplex PCR; TCRdb's table is partial and in-frame only. The sample includes 75,000 to 80,000 clones, 80% to 90% seen only once; the top ten take 0.76%. The sample in question was CD4+ or CD8+ T cells sorted from blood, obtained in a trial of the OX40 agonist ivuxolimab. These receptors originate from an adult with an advanced solid tumor such as melanoma, head and neck, liver or kidney cancer.

This rearrangement joins TRBV27 to TRBJ2-2; D remains unclear. The CDR3 covers 13 residues. Germline CDR1 MNHEY, CDR2 SMNVEV (reference sequence). Trimming removed 5 bases from V and 2 bases from J, with 6 bases in between. This chain's CDR3 is CASSPVNTGELFF. The CDR3 nucleotides are TGTGCCAGCAGTCCAGTCAACACCGGGGAGCTGTTTTTT.

A word on this clone: This specimen includes other DNA sequences encoding the same CDR3. The gene calls are TRBV6-5 and TRBJ1-5; unclear D gene. V shed 3 bases and J shed 2 bases, with 5 bases lying between them. This CDR3 has 13 amino acids. Per the germline V gene, CDR1 is MNHEY and CDR2 is SVGAGI. The CDR3 coding sequence is TGTGCCAGCAGTTATCGGGGCAATCAGCCCCAGCATTTT. Encoded protein: CASSYRGNQPQHF.

The rearrangement uses TRBV18 and TRBJ2-6; D is uncertain. Germline loops: CDR1 KGHSH, CDR2 LQKENI. V lost 3 bases and J lost 2, with 2 bases in between. The CDR3 has 13 residues. This CDR3 reads CASSPPGANVLTF. Here the CDR3 DNA reads TGTGCCAGCTCACCCCCTGGGGCCAACGTCCTGACTTTC.

This clone was observed once. The rearrangement links TRBV6-6 to TRBJ1-5; possibly TRBD1 for D (5 bases). The CDR3 is made up of 13 amino acids. Germline values: CDR1 MNHNY, CDR2 SVGAGI (reference sequence). The V and J ends lost 8 bases and 3 bases respectively, with 11 bases between them. The CDR3 coding sequence is TGTGCCAGCTGCAGGGACGACAATCAGCCCCAGCATTTT. It specifies CASCRDDNQPQHF.

The rearrangement links TRBV19 to TRBJ1-5; 7 nucleotides agree with TRBD1. Germline assignment: CDR1 LNHDA and CDR2 SQIVND (reference sequence). With 6 bases clipped from V and 5 bases from J, the junction kept 10 bases outside the gene matches. The CDR3 is 15 residues long. CDR3 DNA sequence: TGTGCCAGTAGAGGGGGCGCGAGTCTATATCAGCCCCAGCATTTT. This gives the protein CASRGGASLYQPQHF.

This clone came up a few times. V usage is TRBV11-2 and J usage is TRBJ2-2; D is uncertain. The V end was cut by 2 bases, the J end by 4 bases, with 5 bases between. This CDR3 region has 13 residues. Looked up from germline, CDR1 is SGHAT and CDR2 is FQNNGV. CDR3 nucleotide sequence: TGTGCCAGCAGCTTAAGTGGCACCGGGGAGCTGTTTTTT. Protein: CASSLSGTGELFF.

This clone was picked up a small number of times. The chain joins TRBV11-3 to TRBJ2-2; 10 nucleotides agree with TRBD2. CDR1 is SGHNT, CDR2 YENEEA, per germline. The ends lost 0 bases at V and 1 base at J; junction bases unmatched: 8. The CDR3 runs to 19 residues. In DNA, the CDR3 is TGTGCCAGCAGCTTAGATCTCTTTAGCGGGAGGCTGAACACCGGGGAGCTGTTTTTT. It specifies CASSLDLFSGRLNTGELFF.

The gene calls are TRBV11-1 and TRBJ1-1, with a possible D match to TRBD1 (5 bases). The CDR3 runs 13 residues. Germline V CDR1 and CDR2: SGHAT, FQDESV (reference sequence). The ends were cut back, 3 bases at V and 2 bases at J, with 7 bases in the middle. The CDR3 region has the DNA TGTGCCAGCAGCTTCCAGGGAAACACTGAAGCTTTCTTT. Translation: CASSFQGNTEAFF. Full variable domain (rest looked up from reference TRBV11-1 and TRBJ1-1): EAEVAQSPRYKITEKSQAVAFWCDPISGHATLYWYRQILGQGPELLVQFQDESVVDDSQLPKDRFSAERLKGVDSTLKIQPAELGDSAMYLCASSFQGNTEAFFGQGTRLTVV.

This chain joins TRBV5-6 and TRBJ2-7, with 11 nucleotides matching TRBD1. Germline-derived CDR1 and CDR2 are SGHDT and YYEEEE. With V trimmed by 9 bases and J by 7 bases, 12 bases remained unmatched. The CDR3 covers 14 residues. This CDR3 reads CATTSGQGALEQYF. CDR3 nucleotides: TGTGCCACCACCTCCGGACAGGGGGCGTTAGAGCAGTACTTC.

The CDR3 DNA is TGTGCCAGCAGCCCCCTGATGGGGGGGCATGGCTATGGCTACACCTTC. Translating gives CASSPLMGGHGYGYTF. The genes are TRBV14 and TRBJ1-2; a weak D match, TRBD1 (6 bases). The CDR3 loop spans 16 amino acids. V lost 4 bases, J lost 4 bases, and 19 bases lay in between. Germline V CDR1 and CDR2: SGHDN, FVKESK.

CDR3 nucleotides: TGTGCCAGCAGTCCAACAGGGGGAGGTGAAAAACTGTTTTTT. It translates to CASSPTGGGEKLFF. The genes are TRBV28 and TRBJ1-4, with TRBD1 identical over 8 bases. Germline CDR1 reads MDHEN; CDR2 reads SYDVKM. J gave up 7 bases and V 5 bases, and 6 bases lay outside the gene matches. The CDR3 is 14 amino acids.

The chain couples TRBV6-5 to TRBJ2-2; unclear D gene. Germline V gene data show CDR1 as MNHEY and CDR2 as SVGAGI. V dropped 2 bases and J dropped 8 bases, with 12 bases sitting between them. This CDR3 is built from 14 residues. The CDR3 spells CASSYLMGAGELFF. CDR3 in DNA: TGTGCCAGCAGTTACCTTATGGGTGCGGGGGAGCTGTTTTTT.

The chain has TRBV7-6 and TRBJ2-3; 14 positions agree with TRBD2. The CDR3 has 19 amino acids. With V trimmed by 5 bases and J by 0 bases, 10 bases remained unmatched. The V gene's germline CDR1 is SGHVS and CDR2 FNYEAQ. As DNA, the CDR3 is TGTGCCAGCAGCGTCCGACTAGCGGGGGGGACTTTGAGCACAGATACGCAGTATTTT. Its translation is CASSVRLAGGTLSTDTQYF.

The rearrangement uses TRBV6-5 and TRBJ2-7; a weak D match, TRBD1 (5 bases). V was trimmed by 0 bases and J by 2 bases, leaving 11 bases between them. Germline V gene data show CDR1 as MNHEY and CDR2 as SVGAGI. This CDR3 spans 15 amino acids. CDR3 coding DNA: TGTGCCAGCAGTTACTCGATTCTAGGGGCCTACGAGCAGTACTTC. Its translation is CASSYSILGAYEQYF.

The rearrangement links TRBV5-5 to TRBJ2-3, with D perhaps matching TRBD1 (7 bases). This CDR3 spans 14 amino acids. V was pared by 1 base and J by 6 bases, with 12 bases between. Germline V gene lookup returns CDR1 SGHKS and CDR2 YYEKEE (reference sequence). The CDR3 protein is CASSLTSRGDTQYF. The CDR3 DNA follows: TGTGCCAGCAGCTTGACTAGCAGGGGGGATACGCAGTATTTT. The whole variable domain, remainder taken from reference TRBV5-5 and TRBJ2-3, is DAGVTQSPTHLIKTRGQQVTLRCSPISGHKSVSWYQQVLGQGPQFIFQYYEKEERGRGNFPDRFSARQFPNYSSELNVNALLLGDSALYLCASSLTSRGDTQYFGPGTRLTVL.

The chain is built from TRBV5-6 and TRBJ1-4; 8 bases are shared with TRBD1. Germline lookup yields CDR1 SGHDT and CDR2 YYEEEE. This CDR3 contains 15 residues. Trimming cost V 4 bases and J 6 bases; bases outside gene matches: 8. CDR3 protein: CASSDGTGLYEKLFF. The CDR3 coding sequence is TGTGCCAGCAGCGATGGGACAGGCCTCTATGAAAAACTGTTTTTT.

This clone was picked up one time. The chain recombines TRBV19 with TRBJ1-3; D unresolved. V lost 3 bases and J 4 bases, leaving 10 bases between the germline ends. This CDR3 comprises 14 residues. Germline-derived CDR1 and CDR2 are LNHDA and SQIVND (reference sequence). The CDR3 sequence is CASSMGGVGNTIYF. CDR3 DNA: TGTGCCAGTAGTATGGGAGGAGTCGGAAACACCATATATTTT. Variable domain in full (rest from reference TRBV19 and TRBJ1-3): DGGITQSPKYLFRKEGQNVTLSCEQNLNHDAMYWYRQDPGQGLRLIYYSQIVNDFQKGDIAEGYSVSREKKESFPLTVTSAQKNPTAFYLCASSMGGVGNTIYFGEGSWLTVV.

The chain joins TRBV29-1 to TRBJ2-2; TRBD1 agrees at 8 bases. CDR3 length: 14 amino acids. Germline V gene data show CDR1 as SQVTM and CDR2 as ANQGSEA. The V segment lost 7 bases and the J segment 5 bases; nucleotides outside the gene matches: 9. This CDR3 reads CSANGQGVTGELFF. The CDR3, as DNA: TGCAGCGCCAATGGACAGGGCGTTACCGGGGAGCTGTTTTTT.

This clone occurred once. V usage is TRBV27 and J usage is TRBJ1-1; D is ambiguous. From germline, CDR1 is MNHEY and CDR2 SMNVEV (reference sequence). V lost 4 bases and J 0 bases, leaving 15 bases between the germline ends. This CDR3 is 16 amino acids long. Written as DNA, the CDR3 is TGTGCCAGCAGTTCCCCGCCAGGCAGGCTGAACACTGAAGCTTTCTTT. The encoded protein is CASSSPPGRLNTEAFF.

The chain employs TRBV15 and TRBJ2-5, with a possible D match to TRBD2 (6 bases). Germline-derived CDR1 and CDR2 are LNHNV and YYDKDF (reference sequence). This CDR3 is 15 amino acids long. Trimming left V 0 bases short and J 5 bases short, with 13 bases between. Here the CDR3 DNA reads TGTGCCACCAGCAGAGAACCCTTGGGGAGGGAGACCCAGTACTTC. Translating gives CATSREPLGRETQYF.

The CDR3 region is CASSLGGISNQPQHF. CDR3 coding DNA: TGTGCCAGCAGCTTGGGGGGCATTAGCAATCAGCCCCAGCATTTT. The V gene is TRBV7-9, the J gene TRBJ1-5; D is possibly TRBD1 (6 bases). Deletions cut 3 bases from V and 0 bases from J, with 9 bases between. The CDR3 totals 15 residues. The germline gives CDR1 SEHNR, CDR2 FQNEAQ (reference sequence).

The chain employs TRBV29-1 and TRBJ2-7; D might be TRBD1 or TRBD2, each matching 5 bases. Trimming left V 6 bases short and J 6 bases short, with 12 bases between. Germline CDR1 SQVTM, CDR2 ANQGSEA. The CDR3 is 11 amino acids. The CDR3 sequence is CSVRGGGEQYF. The CDR3 DNA reads TGCAGCGTCCGGGGTGGGGGCGAGCAGTACTTC.

The genes are TRBV30 and TRBJ2-1; tentatively, D is TRBD1 (8 bases). V was shortened by 4 bases and J by 6 bases, with 19 bases between the two germline ends. This CDR3 comprises 15 residues. Germline CDR1 is GTSNPN and CDR2 is SVGIG (reference sequence). The CDR3 protein is CAWNGGQGALNEQFF. In nucleotides, the CDR3 is TGTGCCTGGAACGGGGGGCAGGGGGCACTCAATGAGCAGTTCTTC.

The gene calls are TRBV7-9 and TRBJ1-5; possible D gene TRBD1, 5 bases. The V gene's germline CDR1 is SEHNR and CDR2 FQNEAQ (reference sequence). The CDR3 is 13 amino acids. Trimming left V 9 bases short and J 4 bases short, with 13 bases between. The CDR3: CASGHEGNQPQHF. The CDR3 DNA follows: TGTGCCAGTGGCCATGAGGGGAATCAGCCCCAGCATTTT. The full variable domain, in which reference TRBV7-9 and TRBJ1-5 provide the parts outside the CDR3, is DTGVSQNPRHKITKRGQNVTFRCDPISEHNRLYWYRQTLGQGPEFLTYFQNEAQLEKSRLLSDRFSAERPKGSFSTLEIQRTEQGDSAMYLCASGHEGNQPQHFGDGTRLSIL.

The chain is built from TRBV7-9 and TRBJ1-5; TRBD1 aligns across 12 bases. Germline CDR1 reads SEHNR; CDR2 reads FQNEAQ (reference sequence). CDR3 size: 16 residues. J lost 6 bases, V lost 4 bases, and 7 bases had no gene match. The CDR3 DNA sequence: TGTGCCAGCAGCTGGGGACAGGGGGCGGGAGGTCAGCCCCAGCATTTT. Translated, it gives CASSWGQGAGGQPQHF.

The J gene is TRBJ2-5, the V gene TRBV5-4, with 7 bases lining up with TRBD2. J gave up 6 bases and V 4 bases, and 12 bases lay outside the gene matches. Germline lookup yields CDR1 SGHNT and CDR2 YYREEE (reference sequence). The CDR3 length is 15 residues. The CDR3 nucleotides are TGTGCCAGCAGCCCCGGACTAGGAGTGACGCAGACCCAGTACTTC. Its protein product is CASSPGLGVTQTQYF.

The chain is built from TRBV28 and TRBJ1-6; perhaps TRBD1 as D (6 bases). CDR1 is MDHEN, CDR2 SYDVKM, per germline. Trimming took 5 bases from V and 6 from J, leaving 17 bases between them. The CDR3 contains 16 residues. The DNA of the CDR3 is TGTGCCAGCAGTCCCCCTCGGGGGGCGGGTAATTCACCCCTCCACTTT. It specifies CASSPPRGAGNSPLHF.

The genes are TRBV7-7 and TRBJ2-3; TRBD2 might be the D (6 bases). CDR3 size: 15 residues. Trimming took off 1 base at V and 0 bases at J, with 8 bases between the two ends. Germline V gene data show CDR1 as SSHAT and CDR2 as FNYEAQ (reference sequence). The CDR3 coding sequence is TGTGCCAGCAGCTTAGGCGGGGTCAGCACAGATACGCAGTATTTT. As protein: CASSLGGVSTDTQYF.